Shown below are 8 T cell receptor beta chains from a single sample sequenced in a study of identical twins. One entry per CDR3 protein, called by TCRdb with MiXCR from the 5' RACE reads. There are 1,800,000 or so distinct CDR3 sequences in the sample; about 32% occur only once, and around 0.25% lies in the top ten. Material: cord blood. The source is a newborn girl in good health.

The V gene is TRBV25-1, the J gene TRBJ2-7, with a tentative D call TRBD2 (7 bases). V was shortened by 5 bases and J by 2 bases, with 16 bases between the two germline ends. This CDR3 comprises 15 residues. The germline V gene encodes CDR1 MGHDK and CDR2 SYGVNS. The CDR3 DNA reads TGTGCCAGCAGTACCCTTCGGGGGGCGACCTACGAGCAGTACTTC. This gives the protein CASSTLRGATYEQYF.

This clonotype was counted a few times. The chain carries TRBV28 and TRBJ2-3; no clear D. Germline V CDR1 and CDR2: MDHEN, SYDVKM. The CDR3 loop spans 16 amino acids. V was shortened by 3 bases and J by 1 base, with 14 bases between the two germline ends. The CDR3 spells CASSFSINGRTDTQYF. CDR3 DNA sequence: TGTGCCAGCAGTTTCTCCATCAACGGCCGCACAGATACGCAGTATTTT.

The chain couples TRBV20-1 to TRBJ2-7; TRBD2 aligns across 15 bases. V lost 5 bases and J lost 7; bases outside the gene matches: 6. The CDR3 totals 14 residues. The germline V gene encodes CDR1 DFQATT and CDR2 SNEGSKA (reference sequence). The CDR3 region is CSASGLAGGNEQYF. The CDR3 DNA is TGCAGTGCTTCGGGACTAGCGGGAGGAAATGAGCAGTACTTC.

This clonotype was detected ten times or more. The CDR3 protein is CASSLGGGGDTQYF. The CDR3 coding sequence is TGTGCCAGCAGCCTAGGCGGGGGGGGAGATACGCAGTATTTT. The chain uses TRBV7-9 and TRBJ2-3, with TRBD2 identical over 9 bases. The V gene's germline CDR1 is SEHNR and CDR2 FQNEAQ (reference sequence). The CDR3 sequence is 14 residues long. V was pared by 5 bases and J by 5 bases, with 5 bases of the junction left unmatched. The whole variable domain, remainder taken from reference TRBV7-9 and TRBJ2-3, is DTGVSQNPRHKITKRGQNVTFRCDPISEHNRLYWYRQTLGQGPEFLTYFQNEAQLEKSRLLSDRFSAERPKGSFSTLEIQRTEQGDSAMYLCASSLGGGGDTQYFGPGTRLTVL.

On this clonotype itself: Just one base apart from a much larger clone, this may be a read error. The V gene is TRBV5-1, the J gene TRBJ2-7; 10 nucleotides match TRBD1. The V gene's germline CDR1 is SGHRS and CDR2 YFSETQ. J gave up 7 bases and V 0 bases, and 10 bases lay outside the gene matches. CDR3 length equals 16 residues. CDR3 coding DNA: TGCGCCAGCAGCTTGGGTGACAGGGGGCCCTACAATGAGCAGTACTTC. This sequence encodes CASSLGDRGPYNEQYF.

This clonotype was observed a handful of times. CDR3 amino acids: CASRKGQHTEAFF. In DNA, the CDR3 is TGTGCCAGCAGGAAAGGACAGCACACTGAAGCTTTCTTT. The chain couples TRBV28 to TRBJ1-1; TRBD1 is a possible D gene (6 bases). In germline, CDR1 is MDHEN, CDR2 SYDVKM. The CDR3 loop spans 13 amino acids. Trimming removed 6 bases at V and 3 bases at J, with 11 bases between.

This clonotype was seen a few times. The chain uses TRBV2 and TRBJ2-2; unclear D gene. The CDR3 is made up of 13 amino acids. The germline V gene has CDR1 SNHLY and CDR2 FYNNEI. V lost 4 bases and J lost 5, with 8 bases in between. DNA of the CDR3: TGTGCCAGCAGTGCTGGGGAAACCGGGGAGCTGTTTTTT. It translates to CASSAGETGELFF.

This clonotype has only a few counts. V and J are TRBV7-9 and TRBJ1-2; the D gene is possibly TRBD1 (6 bases). V lost 0 bases to trimming and J lost 7 bases, with 9 bases between them. Germline values: CDR1 SEHNR, CDR2 FQNEAQ (reference sequence). This CDR3 contains 13 residues. The CDR3 reads CASSLAVRGGYTF. The CDR3 nucleotides read TGTGCCAGCAGCTTAGCGGTCAGGGGTGGCTACACCTTC.